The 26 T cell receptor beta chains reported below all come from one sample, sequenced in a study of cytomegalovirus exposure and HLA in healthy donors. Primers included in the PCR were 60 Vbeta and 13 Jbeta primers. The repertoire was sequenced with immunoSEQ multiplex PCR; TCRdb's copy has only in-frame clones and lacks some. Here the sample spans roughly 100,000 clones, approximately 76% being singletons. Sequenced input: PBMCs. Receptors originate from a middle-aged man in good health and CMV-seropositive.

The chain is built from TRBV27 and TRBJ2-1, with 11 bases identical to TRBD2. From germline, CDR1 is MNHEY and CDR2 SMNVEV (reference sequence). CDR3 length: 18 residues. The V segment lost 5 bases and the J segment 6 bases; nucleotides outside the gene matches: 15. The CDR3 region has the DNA TGTGCCAGCAGTCCTTCGTCCATTCTAGCGGGAGGTGTCAATGAGCAGTTCTTC. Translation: CASSPSSILAGGVNEQFF.

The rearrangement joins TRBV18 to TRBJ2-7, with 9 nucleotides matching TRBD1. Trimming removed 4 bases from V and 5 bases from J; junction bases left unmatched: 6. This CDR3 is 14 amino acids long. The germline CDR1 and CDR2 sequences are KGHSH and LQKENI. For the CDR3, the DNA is TGTGCCAGCTCACTTCCGGGACAGGGAGACGAGCAGTACTTC. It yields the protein CASSLPGQGDEQYF. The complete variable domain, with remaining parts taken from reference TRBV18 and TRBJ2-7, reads NAGVMQNPRHLVRRRGQEARLRCSPMKGHSHVYWYRQLPEEGLKFMVYLQKENIIDESGMPKERFSAEFPKEGPSILRIQQVVRGDSAAYFCASSLPGQGDEQYFGPGTRLTVT.

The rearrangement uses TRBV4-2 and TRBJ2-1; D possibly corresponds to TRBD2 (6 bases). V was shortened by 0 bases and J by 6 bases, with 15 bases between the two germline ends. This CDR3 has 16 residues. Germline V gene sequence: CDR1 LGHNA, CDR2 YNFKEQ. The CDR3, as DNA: TGTGCCAGCAGCCAAGAGCCGCCGGGACTCGGCAATGAGCAGTTCTTC. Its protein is CASSQEPPGLGNEQFF.

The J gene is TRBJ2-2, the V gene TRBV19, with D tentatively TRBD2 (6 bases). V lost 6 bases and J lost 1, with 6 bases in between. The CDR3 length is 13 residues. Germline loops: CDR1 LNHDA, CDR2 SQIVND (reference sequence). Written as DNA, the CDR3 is TGTGCCAGTAGGGGACTGAACACCGGGGAGCTGTTTTTT. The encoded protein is CASRGLNTGELFF.

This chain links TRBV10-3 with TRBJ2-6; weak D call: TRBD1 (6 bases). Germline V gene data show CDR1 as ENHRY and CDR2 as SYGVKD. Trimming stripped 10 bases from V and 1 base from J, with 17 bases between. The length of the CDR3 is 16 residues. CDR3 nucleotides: TGTGCCAGCTCGGGACATATTCCGTCTGGGGCCAACGTCCTGACTTTC. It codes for CASSGHIPSGANVLTF.

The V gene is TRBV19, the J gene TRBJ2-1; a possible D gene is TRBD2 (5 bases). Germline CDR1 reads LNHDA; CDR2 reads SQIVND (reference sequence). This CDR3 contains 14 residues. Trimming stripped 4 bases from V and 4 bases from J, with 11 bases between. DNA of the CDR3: TGTGCCAGTAGTACGGCCCCGGGGTACAATGAGCAGTTCTTC. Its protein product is CASSTAPGYNEQFF.

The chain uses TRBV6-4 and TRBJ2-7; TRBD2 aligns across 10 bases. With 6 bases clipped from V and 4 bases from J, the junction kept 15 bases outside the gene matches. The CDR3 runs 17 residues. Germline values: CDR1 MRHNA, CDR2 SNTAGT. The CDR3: CASRPLAGAPSPYEQYF. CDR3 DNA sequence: TGTGCCAGCAGGCCCCTAGCGGGGGCACCTAGTCCATACGAGCAGTACTTC.

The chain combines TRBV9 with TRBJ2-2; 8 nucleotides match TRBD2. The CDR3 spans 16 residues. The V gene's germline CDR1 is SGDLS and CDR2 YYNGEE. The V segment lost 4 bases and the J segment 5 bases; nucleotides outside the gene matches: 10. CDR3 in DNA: TGTGCCAGCAGCAGATCCGGGACTAGGAGGACCGGGGAGCTGTTTTTT. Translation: CASSRSGTRRTGELFF.

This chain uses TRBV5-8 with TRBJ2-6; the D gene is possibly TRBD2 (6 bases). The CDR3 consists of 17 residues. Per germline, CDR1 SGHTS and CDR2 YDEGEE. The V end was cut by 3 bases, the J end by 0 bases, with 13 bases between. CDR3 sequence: CASSSRDWSSGANVLTF. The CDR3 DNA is TGTGCCAGCAGCTCCCGGGACTGGAGCTCTGGGGCCAACGTCCTGACTTTC. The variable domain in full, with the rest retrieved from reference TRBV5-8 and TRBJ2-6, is EAGVTQSPTHLIKTRGQQATLRCSPISGHTSVYWYQQALGLGLQFLLWYDEGEERNRGNFPPRFSGRQFPNYSSELNVNALELEDSALYLCASSSRDWSSGANVLTFGAGSRLTVL.

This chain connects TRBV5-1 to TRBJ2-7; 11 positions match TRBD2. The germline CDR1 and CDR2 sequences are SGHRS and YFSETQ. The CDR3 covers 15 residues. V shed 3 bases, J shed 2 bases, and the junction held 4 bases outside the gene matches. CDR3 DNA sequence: TGCGCCAGCAGCTGGGGGACTAGCGGCGCCTACGAGCAGTACTTC. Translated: CASSWGTSGAYEQYF.

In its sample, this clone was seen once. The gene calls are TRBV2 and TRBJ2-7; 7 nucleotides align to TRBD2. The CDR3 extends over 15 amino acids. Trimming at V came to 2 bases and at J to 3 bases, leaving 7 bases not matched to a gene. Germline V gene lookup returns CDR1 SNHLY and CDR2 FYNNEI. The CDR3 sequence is CASSERQGGLYEQYF. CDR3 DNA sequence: TGTGCCAGCAGTGAAAGGCAGGGAGGGCTCTACGAGCAGTACTTC.

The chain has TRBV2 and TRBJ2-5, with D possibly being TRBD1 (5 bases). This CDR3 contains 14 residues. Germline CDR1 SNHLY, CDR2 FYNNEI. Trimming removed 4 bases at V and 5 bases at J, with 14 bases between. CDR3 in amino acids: CASSVVGAGETQYF. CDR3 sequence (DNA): TGTGCCAGCAGTGTAGTAGGGGCAGGCGAGACCCAGTACTTC.

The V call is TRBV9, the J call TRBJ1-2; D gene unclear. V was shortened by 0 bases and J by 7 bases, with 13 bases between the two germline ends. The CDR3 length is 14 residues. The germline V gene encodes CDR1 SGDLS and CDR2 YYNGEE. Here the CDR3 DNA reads TGTGCCAGCAGCGTAGATAAAACTGCAGGTGGCTACACCTTC. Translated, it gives CASSVDKTAGGYTF.

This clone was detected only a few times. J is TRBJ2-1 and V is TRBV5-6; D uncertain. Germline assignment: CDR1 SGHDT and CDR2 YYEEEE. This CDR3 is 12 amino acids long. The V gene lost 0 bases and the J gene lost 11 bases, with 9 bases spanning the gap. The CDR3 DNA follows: TGTGCCAGCAGCTTGGCCGAGTTGCAGCAGTTCTTC. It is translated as CASSLAELQQFF.

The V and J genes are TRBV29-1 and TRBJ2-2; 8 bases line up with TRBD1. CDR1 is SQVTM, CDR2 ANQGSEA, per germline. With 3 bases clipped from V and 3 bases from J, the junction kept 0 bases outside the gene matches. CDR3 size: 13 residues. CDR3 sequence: CSVDRGHTGELFF. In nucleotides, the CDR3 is TGCAGCGTTGACAGGGGGCACACCGGGGAGCTGTTTTTT.

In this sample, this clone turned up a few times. Here the CDR3 DNA reads TGTGCCAGCAGCTACCTCGGGGGTCAGCCCCAGCATTTT. This gives the protein CASSYLGGQPQHF. The genes are TRBV7-8 and TRBJ1-5; D perhaps matches TRBD1 (5 bases). Trimming took 4 bases from V and 6 from J, leaving 10 bases between them. Germline V lookup: CDR1 SGHVS, CDR2 FQNEAQ. The CDR3 has 13 residues. Full variable domain (outside the CDR3, taken from reference TRBV7-8 and TRBJ1-5): GAGVSQSPRYKVAKRGQDVALRCDPISGHVSLFWYQQALGQGPEFLTYFQNEAQLDKSGLPSDRFFAERPEGSVSTLKIQRTQQEDSAVYLCASSYLGGQPQHFGDGTRLSIL.

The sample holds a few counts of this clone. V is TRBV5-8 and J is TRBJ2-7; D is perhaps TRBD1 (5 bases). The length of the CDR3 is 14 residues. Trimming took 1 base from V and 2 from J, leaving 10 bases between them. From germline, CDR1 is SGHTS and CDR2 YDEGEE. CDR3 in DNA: TGTGCCAGCAGCTTGCAGGGTTACACCTACGAGCAGTACTTC. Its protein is CASSLQGYTYEQYF.

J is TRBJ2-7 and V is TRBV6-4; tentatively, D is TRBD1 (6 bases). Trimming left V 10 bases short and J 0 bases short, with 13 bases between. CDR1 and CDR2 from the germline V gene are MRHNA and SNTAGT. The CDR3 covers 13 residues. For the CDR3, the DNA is TGTGCCACCGGACAGACGACCTCCTACGAGCAGTACTTC. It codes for CATGQTTSYEQYF.

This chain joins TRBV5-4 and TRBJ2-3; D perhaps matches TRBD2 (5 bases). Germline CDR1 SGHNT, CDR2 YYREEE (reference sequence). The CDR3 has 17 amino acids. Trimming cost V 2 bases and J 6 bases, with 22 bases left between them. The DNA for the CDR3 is TGTGCCAGCAGCTTTTTTTTGTCGGGTCATGTAGCGGATACGCAGTATTTT. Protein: CASSFFLSGHVADTQYF.

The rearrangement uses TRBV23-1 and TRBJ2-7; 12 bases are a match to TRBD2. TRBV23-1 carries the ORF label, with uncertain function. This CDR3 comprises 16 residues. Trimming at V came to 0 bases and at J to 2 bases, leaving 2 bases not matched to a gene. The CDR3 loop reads CASSQSRTSGTYEQYF. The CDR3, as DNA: TGCGCCAGCAGTCAATCCCGGACTAGCGGGACCTACGAGCAGTACTTC.

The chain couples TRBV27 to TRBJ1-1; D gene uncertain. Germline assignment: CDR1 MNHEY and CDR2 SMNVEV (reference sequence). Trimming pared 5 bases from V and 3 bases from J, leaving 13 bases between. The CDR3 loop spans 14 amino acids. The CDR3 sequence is CASSLHRFYTEAFF. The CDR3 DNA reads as TGTGCCAGCAGTCTACACAGATTTTACACTGAAGCTTTCTTT.

The CDR3 region is CASSPLTSGAPGEQFF. The CDR3 nucleotides are TGCGCCAGCAGCCCACTGACTAGCGGGGCCCCCGGGGAGCAGTTCTTC. The rearrangement joins TRBV4-3 to TRBJ2-1; TRBD2 matches 11 bases. With V trimmed by 4 bases and J by 10 bases, 12 bases remained unmatched. From germline, CDR1 is LGHNA and CDR2 YSLEER. This CDR3 is 16 amino acids long.

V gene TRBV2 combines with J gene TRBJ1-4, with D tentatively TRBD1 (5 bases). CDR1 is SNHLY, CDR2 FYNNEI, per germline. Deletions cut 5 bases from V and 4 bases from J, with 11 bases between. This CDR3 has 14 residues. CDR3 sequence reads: CASSTQGGNEKLFF. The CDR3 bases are TGTGCCAGCAGTACTCAGGGTGGTAATGAAAAACTGTTTTTT.

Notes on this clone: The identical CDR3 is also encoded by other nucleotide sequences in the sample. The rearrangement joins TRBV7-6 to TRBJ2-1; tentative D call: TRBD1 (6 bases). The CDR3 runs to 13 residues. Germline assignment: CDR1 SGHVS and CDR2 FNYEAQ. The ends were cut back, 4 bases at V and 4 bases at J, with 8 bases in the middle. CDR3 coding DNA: TGTGCCAGCAGCTATACAGGGTACAATGAGCAGTTCTTC. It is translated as CASSYTGYNEQFF.

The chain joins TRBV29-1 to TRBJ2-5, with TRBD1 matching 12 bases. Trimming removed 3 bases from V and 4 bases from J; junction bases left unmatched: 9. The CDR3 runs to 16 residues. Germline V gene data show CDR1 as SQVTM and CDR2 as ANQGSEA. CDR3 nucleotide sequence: TGCAGCGTTGAGGGACAGGGGGCGGGGGGGCCAGAGACCCAGTACTTC. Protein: CSVEGQGAGGPETQYF.

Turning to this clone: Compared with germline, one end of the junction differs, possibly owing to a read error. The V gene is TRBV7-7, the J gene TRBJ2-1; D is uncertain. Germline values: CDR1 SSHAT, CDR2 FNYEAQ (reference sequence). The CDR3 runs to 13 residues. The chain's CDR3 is CASSLEWSYEQFF. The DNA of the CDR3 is TGTGCTAGCAGCTTAGAATGGAGCTATGAGCAGTTCTTC.